Listed below are T cell receptor beta chains from one sample, sequenced in a study of shared clonotypes between healthy human individuals. The repertoire was sequenced with immunoSEQ multiplex PCR; TCRdb's copy has only in-frame clones and lacks some. The data show roughly 2,000,000 clones, approximately 94% seen once. The sequencing input was naive CD8+ T cells sorted from blood. The receptor set was obtained from a man between 18 and 35 years old in good health. Each CDR3 is given with its conserved first and last residue. The order of the fields is V gene, J gene, clone size, CDR3 protein. Clone size is shown for a subset of rows, as once, few, many or a class of expanded clone.

>TRBV5-4|TRBJ2-5|.
CASSLNSQETQYF
>TRBV27|TRBJ2-7|.
CASSLTWGAYEQYF
>TRBV4-3|TRBJ2-7|.
CASSQGLAVYEQYF
>TRBV4-3|TRBJ1-2|.
CASSPGQSYGYTF
>TRBV4-1|TRBJ2-7|.
CASSQASGGPFYEQYF
>TRBV6-5|TRBJ2-5|.
CASSYSGETQYF
>TRBV4-3|TRBJ2-7|.
CASSESVSGSYEQYF
>TRBV29-1|TRBJ2-1|.
CSVEERVDEQFF
>TRBV30|TRBJ1-1|.
CAWRGRGLLYTEAFF
>TRBV27|TRBJ2-2|.
CASSQLTGYTGELFF
>TRBV4-1|TRBJ2-7|.
CASSQEGGVSYEQYF
>TRBV14|TRBJ2-2|.
CASTHQGSGELFF
>TRBV7-6|TRBJ2-5|.
CASSLVSSGRGETQYF
>TRBV9|TRBJ2-2|.
CASHRGLNTGELFF
>TRBV11-2|TRBJ1-1|.
CASSPDLGTEAFF
>TRBV10-3|TRBJ1-1|.
CAIRDVGNTEAFF
>TRBV5-5|TRBJ2-1|.
CASSPFSYNEQFF
>TRBV7-2|TRBJ2-1|once
CASSFGTYNYNEQFF
>TRBV9|TRBJ2-2|.
CASSVYGEGGELFF
>TRBV14|TRBJ2-1|.
CASSQVTSMNEQFF
>TRBV25-1|TRBJ1-2|few
CASSPGTYGYTF
>TRBV27|TRBJ2-7|once
CASRPGQGYGEQYF
>TRBV7-9|TRBJ2-3|.
CASSSGLAVTTDTQYF
>TRBV19|TRBJ1-2|.
CASSINPGSYGYTF
>TRBV5-1|TRBJ2-5|.
CASSTNPSGGGGETQYF
>TRBV11-2|TRBJ1-5|once
CASSWDSNQPQHF
>TRBV9|TRBJ2-5|.
CASSAIGGAETQYF
>TRBV27|TRBJ2-1|.
CASNHRGLYNEQFF
>TRBV19|TRBJ2-7|once
CASMGGSYEQYF
>TRBV5-1|TRBJ2-1|.
CASSPAGGPYNEQFF
>TRBV6-5|TRBJ2-1|once
CASSYLGVGNEQFF
>TRBV28|TRBJ1-2|.
CASSSNRDGYTF
>TRBV29-1|TRBJ2-7|once
CSGTDAYEQYF
>TRBV9|TRBJ2-1|.
CASAGTGGNEQFF
>TRBV5-1|TRBJ2-7|.
CASSAGDRAYEQYF
>TRBV7-9|TRBJ2-6|once
CASSQDSRSGANVLTF
>TRBV7-2|TRBJ2-5|.
CASSTNRYRGETQYF